This T cell receptor beta chain was observed in a study of CD8+ T cells in alopecia areata. RNA, once extracted, was reverse transcribed into cDNA for use as the sequencing template. This table comes from immunoSEQ multiplex PCR, and its TCRdb copy is limited to in-frame clones, with some not included. This sample has about 160,000 clones, with about 71% found just once. Points on this clone: No antigen is known for it.

Whole-study findings and limits: Significant decreases in scalp clonality and expanded CD8+ clones followed tofacitinib treatment. Clonality was higher in lesional than normal scalp, especially in alopecia totalis/universalis.

Documented treatment: oral pan-JAK inhibitor, 5-10 mg twice daily. Sampling of alopecia areata patients yielded lesional scalp punch biopsies as well as peripheral blood. Trimming left V 5 bases short and J 4 bases short, with 8 bases between. Germline CDR1 and CDR2: SNHLY and FYNNEI. The CDR3 consists of 12 residues. The sample consisted of CD4+ T cells sorted from blood, taken at week 4, from a patient treated with tofacitinib. This receptor was taken from a human donor with alopecia areata. This sequence joins TRBV2 and TRBJ1-1; D is undetermined. In nucleotides, the CDR3 is TGTGCCAGCAGTTTACAGATCACTGAAGCTTTCTTT. Residues: CASSLQITEAFF.